Given below is one TCR beta chain in context. This receptor's antigen is unknown. One base away there is no much larger clone; base qualities are not given. Participants in the prospective study were enrolled through a virtual design, were aged about 18 to 100 years, and lived in 24 United States geographic areas. In the prospective study, cohorts were assigned on the basis of participant-reported clinical history obtained from a screening survey and a study questionnaire. A participant counted as exposed if, within 2 weeks of entering the study, that participant had been in contact with someone who had a PCR-confirmed or clinician-diagnosed COVID-19 case. In the prospective study, whole blood, serum and a nasopharyngeal or oropharyngeal swab were collected from each participant by mobile phlebotomists. Over a roughly 2-month period, participants in the prospective study had the option of providing additional blood draws and questionnaires. Before DNA extraction, blood samples from the prospective study were shipped at room temperature or frozen.

Trimming costs V 5 bases and J 0 bases, and their ends lie 11 bases apart. From its cysteine to its phenylalanine, the CDR3 spans 15 amino acids. Only the CDR3 portion is preserved as DNA: 45 bases, with reading frame beginning at the first base. From a lookup of the germline V gene, CDR1 and CDR2 are MNHEY and SVGAGI. The immunoSEQ Assay, a bias-controlled multiplex PCR, was used to amplify TCRbeta CDR3 regions from genomic DNA. As for the authors' bioinformatics: Within the assay, amplification of reference gene primers was used to estimate how many nucleated cells each sample contained. To quantify the absolute abundance of each unique TCRbeta CDR3 rearrangement, sequence reads were collapsed and filtered. For each sample, productive Simpson clonality was calculated as the square root of Simpson's diversity index over productive rearrangements. Sourced from immuneACCESS, this table was stored by TCRdb with only in-frame sequences that have V and J called. A share of the clones is absent; for the studies checked, an unresolved V gene accounts for under half, and the remainder has no known explanation. That table supplies the V and J calls and clone size; D and trimming were determined from the DNA. Counted in this sample were roughly 250,000 clones; about 90% of them appeared once. The ten largest account for 2.5% to 3.5% of the sample.

The data belong to a study of blood T cell repertoires in COVID-19 (dated by TCRdb to 2018 to 2020). In the study overall: Samples covering the acute and convalescent phases of COVID-19 were provided by collaborators in the United States, Italy and Spain. The material from the prospective study consisted of cDNA or gDNA derived from T cells, B-cell-depleted T cells, or PBMCs. Subjects who had been exposed to COVID-19, were actively infected with it, or had recovered from it provided the deeply sampled blood TCRbeta repertoires that made up the dataset. The repertoires were made available in a free public database intended to serve as a resource for research on the immune response to SARS-CoV-2. Samples came from the ongoing ImmuneRACE study (first 160 participants) plus 1,254 subjects from 6 global collaborators. A de-identified subject ID, COVID-19 status, age in years and sex were almost always included in the sample metadata. HLA class I and class II types, where available, came from metadata supplied by the sample provider rather than from assay-based typing.

Study-wide conclusions, independent of this receptor: How much clinical and demographic metadata was included differed by source and by participant, and the metadata was provided uncurated.

Sequenced: PBMCs or T cells enriched from blood (not recorded which). This TCR was recovered from a woman aged 40 to 50 who had been exposed to COVID-19. The sequence is built from TRBV6-5 and TRBJ2-1; TRBD1 is a possible D gene, resting on 5 matching bases. The CDR3 is CASSRTGLSYNEQFF. Here is the DNA: TGTGCCAGCAGTCGAACAGGCCTCTCCTACAATGAGCAGTTCTTC.